Listed here is a single T cell receptor (beta chain). This record belongs to a study of blood T cell repertoires in COVID-19. CDR1 is GTSNPN and CDR2 is SVGIG in the germline V gene (reference sequence). This CDR3 has 15 residues. After removal of 3 bases from V and 6 bases from J, the junction contained 8 bases not matched to a gene. Original analysis: How many nucleated cells were present was estimated from reference gene primer amplification. Here immunoSEQ multiplex PCR was the method, and the copy in TCRdb shows in-frame clones only, minus some. V, J and clone size reflect that table, while D and trimming were determined from the DNA. The sample has around 100,000 clones, about 90% seen once.

This clonotype was sampled from a man in his fifties or sixties with acute or convalescent COVID-19. The chain joins TRBV30 to TRBJ2-2, with TRBD2 matching 9 bases. Sequencing used peripheral blood. In DNA form, the CDR3 reads TGTGCCTGGAGGGTTGCGGGACTAGCCTCCGGGGAGCTGTTTTTT. Residues: CAWRVAGLASGELFF.